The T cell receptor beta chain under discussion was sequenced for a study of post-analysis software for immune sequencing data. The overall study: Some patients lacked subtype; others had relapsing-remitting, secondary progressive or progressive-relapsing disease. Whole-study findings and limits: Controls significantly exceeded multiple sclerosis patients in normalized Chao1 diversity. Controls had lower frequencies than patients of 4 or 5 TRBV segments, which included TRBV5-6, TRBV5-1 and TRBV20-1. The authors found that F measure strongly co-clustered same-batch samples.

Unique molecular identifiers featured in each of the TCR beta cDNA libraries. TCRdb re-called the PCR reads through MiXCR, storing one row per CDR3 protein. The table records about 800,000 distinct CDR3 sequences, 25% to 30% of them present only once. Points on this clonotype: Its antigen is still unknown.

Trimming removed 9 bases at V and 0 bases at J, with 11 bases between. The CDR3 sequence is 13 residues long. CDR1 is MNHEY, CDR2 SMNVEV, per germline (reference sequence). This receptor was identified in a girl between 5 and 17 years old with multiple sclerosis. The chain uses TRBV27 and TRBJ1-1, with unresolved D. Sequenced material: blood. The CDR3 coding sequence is TGTGCCAGTTGGGCTATACTGAACACTGAAGCTTTCTTT. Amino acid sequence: CASWAILNTEAFF.